Listed below are T cell receptor beta chains from one sample, sequenced in a study of blood T cell repertoires in COVID-19. Repertoires were generated with immunoSEQ multiplex PCR, while TCRdb's copy carries only in-frame clones and drops some. The table includes 130,000 or so clones, 85% to 90% detected once. The material sequenced was peripheral blood. The receptors here all came from a man over 45 with active COVID-19. CDR3s include the opening cysteine and the closing phenylalanine or tryptophan. A D gene is named only where the DNA matches it firmly. The size field is filled for only some rows; it gives once, few, many or a size class.

J	size	V	D	CDR3	DNA
TRBJ1-1	NA	TRBV19	NA	CASSIIPGLSEAFF	TGTGCCAGTAGTATAATTCCCGGGTTGTCTGAAGCTTTCTTT
TRBJ1-1	NA	TRBV4-1	NA	CASSPAGFMNTEAFF	TGCGCCAGCAGCCCGGCGGGGTTTATGAACACTGAAGCTTTCTTT
TRBJ2-3	NA	TRBV5-1	TRBD2	CASSLDQAGGATDTQYF	TGCGCCAGCAGCTTGGATCAAGCGGGGGGTGCCACAGATACGCAGTATTTT
TRBJ2-5	few	TRBV6-6	NA	CATTWSQETQYF	TGTGCCACTACCTGGTCTCAAGAGACCCAGTACTTC
TRBJ1-1	NA	TRBV5-1	NA	CASSLVFPTGYYTEAFF	TGCGCCAGCAGCTTGGTGTTCCCTACAGGGTATTACACTGAAGCTTTCTTT
TRBJ2-7	once	TRBV7-2	TRBD1	CASSLDRGPYEQYF	TGTGCCAGCAGCTTAGACAGGGGCCCCTACGAGCAGTACTTC
TRBJ1-1	few	TRBV3-1/TRBV3-2	NA	CASSQDPRMSGAFF	TGTGCCAGCAGCCAAGATCCCCGGATGTCAGGAGCTTTCTTT
TRBJ2-7	NA	TRBV6-6	NA	CASRGEMGNGEQYF	TGTGCCAGCAGGGGAGAGATGGGAAACGGCGAGCAGTACTTC
TRBJ1-5	NA	TRBV23-1	NA	CASSQSFRHCCSGQPQHF	TGCGCCAGCAGTCAATCGTTCAGACATTGCTGTAGTGGTCAGCCCCAGCATTTT
TRBJ2-2	NA	TRBV9	NA	CASSRDAQGGRTGELFF	TGTGCCAGCAGCCGCGACGCCCAGGGTGGTCGAACCGGGGAGCTGTTTTTT
TRBJ1-6	NA	TRBV12-3/TRBV12-4	TRBD1	CASKDRVNSPLHF	TGTGCCAGCAAGGACAGGGTTAATTCACCCCTCCACTTT
TRBJ1-1	NA	TRBV5-8	NA	CASSFVGLAFF	TGTGCCAGCAGCTTCGTGGGGCTGGCTTTCTTT
TRBJ2-1	NA	TRBV10-3	TRBD1	CAISDWDRDNEQFF	TGTGCCATCAGTGACTGGGACAGAGACAATGAGCAGTTCTTC
TRBJ2-2	NA	TRBV11-2	NA	CASSSRDTRWTGELFF	TGTGCCAGCAGCTCCCGGGATACCCGTTGGACCGGGGAGCTGTTTTTT
TRBJ2-7	NA	TRBV7-8	TRBD1	CASSRTGAYEQYF	TGTGCCAGCAGCAGGACAGGGGCCTACGAGCAGTACTTC
TRBJ2-7	once	TRBV4-1	NA	CASSPSGVPSYEQYF	TGCGCCAGCAGCCCGAGCGGTGTTCCGTCCTACGAGCAGTACTTC
TRBJ2-7	few	TRBV2	TRBD2	CASSVQRGYEQYF	TGTGCCAGCAGTGTTCAGCGGGGGTACGAGCAGTACTTC
TRBJ2-2	NA	TRBV7-7	TRBD2	CASSILAGGTTGELFF	TGTGCCAGCAGCATTCTAGCGGGGGGTACGACCGGGGAGCTGTTTTTT
TRBJ2-3	NA	TRBV18	TRBD2	CASSPTSGGDTQYF	TGTGCCAGCTCACCAACTAGCGGGGGGGATACGCAGTATTTT
TRBJ2-2	NA	TRBV7-6	NA	CASPTFPGHSPAGELFF	TGTGCCAGCCCCACCTTCCCGGGACACAGCCCTGCCGGGGAGCTGTTTTTT
TRBJ2-5	NA	TRBV23-1	TRBD1	CASSPFDRDRETQYF	TGCGCCAGCAGTCCGTTCGACAGGGATAGGGAGACCCAGTACTTC
TRBJ1-4	once	TRBV5-6	NA	CASSPRGLVNEKLFF	TGTGCCAGCAGTCCCAGGGGTCTGGTTAATGAAAAACTGTTTTTT
TRBJ2-1	NA	TRBV9	TRBD2	CASRPLAGGLGYEQFF	TGTGCCAGCAGACCCCTAGCGGGGGGGCTCGGGTATGAGCAGTTCTTC
TRBJ2-7	NA	TRBV4-1	NA	CASSHWSTGKPYEQYF	TGCGCCAGCAGCCACTGGTCCACCGGGAAGCCCTACGAGCAGTACTTC
TRBJ1-1	NA	TRBV4-1	NA	CASSLEGLGATEAFF	TGCGCCAGCAGCCTAGAGGGGCTTGGGGCCACTGAAGCTTTCTTT
TRBJ1-4	NA	TRBV5-1	NA	CASSFSSATNEKLFF	TGCGCCAGCAGCTTTTCATCAGCAACTAATGAAAAACTGTTTTTT
TRBJ2-7	NA	TRBV6-4	TRBD2	CASRSSGGYEQYF	TGTGCCAGCAGAAGTAGCGGGGGGTACGAGCAGTACTTC
TRBJ2-1	NA	TRBV5-5	NA	CASSLEVWGAYNEQFF	TGTGCCAGCAGCTTGGAAGTTTGGGGGGCCTACAATGAGCAGTTCTTC
TRBJ2-1	NA	TRBV2	TRBD1	CASSADRGGDEQFF	TGTGCCAGCAGTGCGGACAGGGGAGGAGATGAGCAGTTCTTC
TRBJ1-2	NA	TRBV7-9	NA	CASSFVDSPYGYTF	TGTGCCAGCAGCTTTGTCGACAGCCCCTATGGCTACACCTTC